These T cell receptor beta chains were read from a single sample in a study of shared clonotypes between healthy human individuals. Assay used: immunoSEQ multiplex PCR; TCRdb lists only in-frame clones, some missing. In the table there are approximately 2,300,000 clones, less than 95% of which are singletons. Source material: naive CD4+ T cells from PBMCs. All receptors come from a man aged 18 to 29 in good health. Some clones in this sample may be carry-over from other donors' samples. Both conserved end residues are part of each CDR3. D genes are given only for firm matches. Clone size is not always given. Where it is, it says once, few, many or a class for expanded clones.

j_call d_call v_call cdr3_length clone_size cdr3_aa cdr3_nt
TRBJ2-7 NA TRBV28 15 NA CASSSPGSRTYEQYF TGTGCCAGCAGCTCTCCGGGCAGCAGAACCTACGAGCAGTACTTC
TRBJ2-5 NA TRBV4-2 14 NA CASSQDRDHETQYF TGTGCCAGCAGCCAAGACCGGGACCATGAGACCCAGTACTTC
TRBJ2-2 NA TRBV9 16 NA CASSVAGRAYTGELFF TGTGCCAGCAGCGTAGCTGGCAGGGCTTACACCGGGGAGCTGTTTTTT
TRBJ2-4 NA TRBV6-5 16 NA CASSYSTRIAKNIQYF TGTGCCAGCAGTTACTCGACGAGAATAGCCAAAAACATTCAGTACTTC
TRBJ2-2 TRBD1 TRBV7-9 16 NA CASSSTRDRATGELFF TGTGCCAGCAGCTCGACCAGGGACAGGGCCACCGGGGAGCTGTTTTTT
TRBJ2-2 NA TRBV6-4 13 NA CASSPGTTGELFF TGTGCCAGCAGTCCAGGGACCACCGGGGAGCTGTTTTTT
TRBJ2-5 NA TRBV7-9 13 NA CASSFVPAETQYF TGTGCCAGCAGCTTTGTACCCGCGGAGACCCAGTACTTC
TRBJ2-2 NA TRBV5-1 14 NA CASSPGLNTGELFF TGCGCCAGCAGCCCTGGACTAAATACCGGGGAGCTGTTTTTT
TRBJ2-6 NA TRBV19 16 NA CASSILGSSGANVLTF TGTGCCAGTAGTATTCTGGGTAGCTCTGGGGCCAACGTCCTGACTTTC
TRBJ2-5 TRBD2 TRBV27 15 NA CASSSTSGYRETQYF TGTGCCAGCAGTTCGACTAGCGGGTACAGAGAGACCCAGTACTTC
TRBJ2-1 NA TRBV2 13 NA CASSNYLYNEQFF TGTGCCAGCAGTAACTACCTCTACAATGAGCAGTTCTTC
TRBJ2-7 TRBD1 TRBV10-3 15 NA CAISDTGTAPYEQYF TGTGCCATCAGTGACACCGGGACAGCTCCCTACGAGCAGTACTTC
TRBJ2-3 TRBD2 TRBV19 15 NA CASSPTSVGTDTQYF TGTGCCAGTAGTCCGACTAGCGTGGGCACAGATACGCAGTATTTT
TRBJ2-1 NA TRBV18 16 NA CASSPSAGLTYNEQFF TGTGCCAGCTCACCATCGGCGGGACTTACCTACAATGAGCAGTTCTTC
TRBJ1-1 NA TRBV18 13 NA CASHGGVRVEAFF TGTGCCAGCCATGGCGGAGTAAGGGTTGAAGCTTTCTTT
TRBJ1-1 NA TRBV5-1 15 NA CASSLSDRPYTEAFF TGCGCCAGCAGCTTGAGCGACAGGCCTTACACTGAAGCTTTCTTT
TRBJ2-5 NA TRBV5-1 14 NA CASRDRSPQETQYF TGCGCCAGCAGAGACAGGAGCCCACAAGAGACCCAGTACTTC
TRBJ2-3 NA TRBV5-4 14 NA CAGGAAGRTDTQYF TGTGCCGGGGGGGCCGCGGGACGGACAGATACGCAGTATTTT
TRBJ2-2 NA TRBV5-1 12 NA CASSSSPGELFF TGCGCCAGCAGCTCGTCCCCCGGGGAGCTGTTTTTT
TRBJ2-7 NA TRBV30 13 NA CAWSPPNQDEQYF TGTGCCTGGAGTCCCCCGAATCAGGACGAGCAGTACTTC
TRBJ2-7 NA TRBV28 17 once CASSLKKYEGLSYEQYF TGTGCCAGCAGTTTAAAGAAGTACGAGGGGCTCTCCTACGAGCAGTACTTC
TRBJ2-1 TRBD2 TRBV6-5 16 NA CASSSPGWGGWNEQFF TGTGCCAGCAGTTCCCCGGGGTGGGGAGGGTGGAATGAGCAGTTCTTC
TRBJ1-1 NA TRBV18 14 NA CASSPQREGTEAFF TGTGCCAGCTCACCACAGAGGGAAGGCACTGAAGCTTTCTTT
TRBJ2-3 TRBD1 TRBV11-3 15 NA CASSRGQGSTDTQYF TGTGCCAGCAGCCGGGGACAGGGGTCAACAGATACGCAGTATTTT
TRBJ2-7 NA TRBV5-1 16 NA CASSLVGGPATYEQYF TGCGCCAGCAGCTTGGTCGGGGGACCCGCAACCTACGAGCAGTACTTC
TRBJ1-6 NA TRBV5-4 14 NA CASSPGGGNSPLHF TGTGCCAGCAGCCCTGGGGGTGGGAATTCACCCCTCCACTTT
TRBJ2-7 TRBD1 TRBV7-2 14 NA CASSGRTGTYEQYF TGTGCCAGCAGCGGACGGACAGGGACCTACGAGCAGTACTTC
TRBJ2-1 TRBD2 TRBV19 20 NA CASIPRPGLAGGPSVQEQFF TGTGCGAGTATACCCCGGCCGGGACTAGCGGGAGGGCCCTCCGTTCAAGAGCAGTTCTTC
TRBJ1-2 NA TRBV27 14 NA CASSFGRASYGYTF TGTGCCAGCAGTTTCGGGCGCGCGTCCTATGGCTACACCTTC
TRBJ1-4 NA TRBV11-2 13 NA CASSGPANEKLFF TGTGCCAGCAGCGGACCGGCAAATGAAAAACTGTTTTTT
TRBJ2-6 NA TRBV5-1 14 NA CASSILSGANVLTF TGCGCCAGCAGTATCCTTTCTGGGGCCAACGTCCTGACTTTC
TRBJ2-3 TRBD2 TRBV5-1 15 NA CASSLEREGPDTQYF TGCGCCAGCAGCTTGGAACGGGAGGGCCCAGATACGCAGTATTTT
TRBJ2-5 NA TRBV25-1 13 NA CASSDPGKETQYF TGTGCCAGCAGTGATCCAGGAAAAGAGACCCAGTACTTC
TRBJ2-1 NA TRBV7-6 14 few CASSPESSSHEQFF TGTGCCAGCAGCCCCGAGTCATCCAGCCATGAGCAGTTCTTC
TRBJ2-1 NA TRBV10-3 15 NA CAISAAADGPNEQFF TGTGCCATCAGTGCCGCGGCGGACGGCCCCAATGAGCAGTTCTTC
TRBJ2-7 NA TRBV7-8 13 NA CASSLLLEGEQYF TGTGCCAGCAGCTTACTCTTGGAGGGCGAGCAGTACTTC
TRBJ2-3 TRBD2 TRBV28 18 NA CASSFAPLSSGRALMQYF TGTGCCAGCAGTTTTGCCCCTCTATCTAGCGGGAGGGCTCTTATGCAGTATTTT
TRBJ1-3 TRBD1 TRBV5-1 15 NA CASSFGTAAGNTIYF TGCGCCAGCAGCTTCGGGACAGCAGCTGGAAACACCATATATTTT
TRBJ1-5 TRBD1 TRBV28 14 NA CASSAYRGTQPQHF TGTGCCAGCAGTGCGTACAGGGGGACTCAGCCCCAGCATTTT
TRBJ2-7 TRBD1 TRBV10-2 15 NA CASSEYGQGAYEQYF TGCGCCAGCAGTGAGTATGGACAGGGGGCCTACGAGCAGTACTTC
TRBJ2-1 NA TRBV19 14 NA CASSMTQVMHKQFF TGTGCCAGTAGTATGACGCAGGTTATGCATAAGCAGTTCTTC
TRBJ1-1 NA TRBV5-1 13 NA CASSLEQDTEAFF TGCGCCAGCAGCTTGGAACAGGACACTGAAGCTTTCTTT
TRBJ2-1 TRBD1 TRBV28 15 once CASSPQGAPGGEQFF TGTGCCAGCAGCCCACAGGGGGCCCCCGGGGGTGAGCAGTTCTTC
TRBJ2-5 NA TRBV9 14 NA CASSASGGKETQYF TGTGCCAGCAGCGCCAGTGGGGGGAAAGAGACCCAGTACTTC
TRBJ2-3 NA TRBV29-1 13 NA CSVEIGRADTQYF TGCAGCGTTGAGATAGGAAGAGCAGATACGCAGTATTTT
TRBJ2-3 NA TRBV27 12 NA CASPTGEDTQYF TGTGCCAGCCCTACGGGGGAGGATACGCAGTATTTT
TRBJ1-1 NA TRBV30 14 NA CAWRPLAGNTEAFF TGTGCCTGGAGGCCCCTTGCGGGGAACACTGAAGCTTTCTTT
TRBJ2-3 NA TRBV18 14 NA CASSPNRATDTQYF TGTGCCAGCTCACCGAACCGGGCCACAGATACGCAGTATTTT
TRBJ2-1 NA TRBV28 13 NA CASTQEFYNEQFF TGTGCCAGCACCCAGGAATTCTACAATGAGCAGTTCTTC